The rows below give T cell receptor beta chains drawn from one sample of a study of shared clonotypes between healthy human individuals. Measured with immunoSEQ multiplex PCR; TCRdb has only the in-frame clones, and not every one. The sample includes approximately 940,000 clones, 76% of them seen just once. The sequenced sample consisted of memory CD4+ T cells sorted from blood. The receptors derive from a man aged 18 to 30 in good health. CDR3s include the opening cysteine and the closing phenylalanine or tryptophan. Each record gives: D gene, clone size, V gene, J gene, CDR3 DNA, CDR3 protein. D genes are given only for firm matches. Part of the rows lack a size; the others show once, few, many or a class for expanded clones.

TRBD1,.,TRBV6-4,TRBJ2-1,TGTGCCAGCAGTAGCGAACAGGGGGTGAGCGGTGAGCAGTTCTTC,CASSSEQGVSGEQFF
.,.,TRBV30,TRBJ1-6,TGTGCCTTGGAACTCGGTCGAGTCTACTCCTATAATTCACCCCTCCACTTT,CALELGRVYSYNSPLHF
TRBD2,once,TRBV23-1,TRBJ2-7,TGCGCCAGCAGTCAATGCCCAGGGAGGGGAGTCCCGTACGAGCAGTACTTC,CASSQCPGRGVPYEQYF
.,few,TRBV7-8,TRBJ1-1,TGTGCCAGCAGCGAGGGGGGGCCCTTT,CASSEGGPF
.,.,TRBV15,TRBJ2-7,TGTGCCAAGACCCCCGGACTCGACTCCTACGAGCAGTACTTC,CAKTPGLDSYEQYF
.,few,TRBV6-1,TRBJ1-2,TGTGCCAGCAGCTTATTAGCTAACTATGGCTACACCTTC,CASSLLANYGYTF
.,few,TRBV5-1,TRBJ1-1,TGCGCCAGCAGCTTGGTCTTGAACACTGAAGCTTTCTTT,CASSLVLNTEAFF
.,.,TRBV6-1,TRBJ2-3,TGTGCCAGCAGTGAGGGGAATACCTGGGGGGGGGCCGCAGATACGCAGTATTTT,CASSEGNTWGGAADTQYF
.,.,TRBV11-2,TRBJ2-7,TGTGCCAGCAGCTCCCTAACCATGAGGGGTTACGAGCAGTACTTC,CASSSLTMRGYEQYF
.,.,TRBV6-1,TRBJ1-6,TGTGCCAGCGGTGGGGCAGATAATTCACCCCTCCACTTT,CASGGADNSPLHF
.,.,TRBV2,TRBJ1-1,TGTGCCAGCCGCATTCCGACAGATCGGGCTGAAGCTTTCTTT,CASRIPTDRAEAFF
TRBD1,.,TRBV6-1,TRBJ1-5,TGTGCCAGCAGCGAAGACAGGGCTCAGCCCCAGCATTTT,CASSEDRAQPQHF
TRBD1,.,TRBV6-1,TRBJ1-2,TGTGCCAGCAGTGCCGGGACAGGGGGCGCGGCTAACTATGGCTACACCTTC,CASSAGTGGAANYGYTF
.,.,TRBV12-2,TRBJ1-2,TGTGCAAGTCGTTATCCGGACTCCTTTCGGGTCTATGGCTACACCTTC,CASRYPDSFRVYGYTF
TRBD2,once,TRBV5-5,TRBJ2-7,TGTGCCAGCAGCTTGGGCGGACTAGCGGGACTCTACGAGCAGTACTTC,CASSLGGLAGLYEQYF
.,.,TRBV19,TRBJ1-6,TGTGCCAGTAGTACGCTGGTTTGGGGGAATTCACCCCTCCACTTT,CASSTLVWGNSPLHF
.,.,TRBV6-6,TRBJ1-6,TGTGCCAGCAGCCCCGCAGCGTCCAATTCACCCCTCCACTTT,CASSPAASNSPLHF
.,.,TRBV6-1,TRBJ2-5,TGTGCCAGCAGTGATCCGGGCAGGCGGGAGACCCAGTACTTC,CASSDPGRRETQYF
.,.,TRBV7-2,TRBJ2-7,TGTGCCAGCAGCCGCCTCGGGAACGAGCAGTACTTC,CASSRLGNEQYF
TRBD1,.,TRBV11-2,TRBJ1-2,TGTGCCAGCAGCCTTGACAGGGTAGAGAATGGCTACACCTTC,CASSLDRVENGYTF
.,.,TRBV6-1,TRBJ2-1,TGTGCCAGCAGGACTCTTACCGCCCTGGAGCAGTTCTTC,CASRTLTALEQFF
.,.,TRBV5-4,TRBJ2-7,TGTGCCTACGGGGGCCTCGGGTACGAGCAGTACTTC,CAYGGLGYEQYF
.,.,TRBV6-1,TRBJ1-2,TGTGCCAGCAGTCGGAGGGGGGTAGTTTATGGCTACACCTTC,CASSRRGVVYGYTF
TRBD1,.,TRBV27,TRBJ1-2,TGTGCCAGCAGTTTAGGACAGGGTCACTATGGCTACACCTTC,CASSLGQGHYGYTF
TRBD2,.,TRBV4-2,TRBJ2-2,TGTGCCAGCAGCCCTCGAAGCGGGGGGGCCGGGGAGCTGTTTTTT,CASSPRSGGAGELFF
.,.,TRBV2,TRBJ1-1,TGTGCCAGCATGTTGGAACAGCGATTGAACACTGAAGCTTTCTTT,CASMLEQRLNTEAFF
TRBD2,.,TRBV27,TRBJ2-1,TGTGCCAGCAGCCGGGGACTAGCGGGGCCTCTGAGCAATGAGCAGTTCTTC,CASSRGLAGPLSNEQFF
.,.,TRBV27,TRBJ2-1,TGTGCCAGCAGTGCCCCCCGGGGTGGCCACAATGAGCAGTTCTTC,CASSAPRGGHNEQFF
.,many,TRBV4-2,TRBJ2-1,TGTGCCAGCAGCCAAGTTACAACCGGGAGCGAGGGTGAGCAGTTCTTC,CASSQVTTGSEGEQFF
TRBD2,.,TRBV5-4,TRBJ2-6,TGTGCCAGCAGCTCGAGCGGGGGTTTTGGGGCCAACGTCCTGACTTTC,CASSSSGGFGANVLTF
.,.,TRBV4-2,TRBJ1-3,TGTGCCAGCAGCCAAGAGGCGTCCACTGGAAACACCATATATTTT,CASSQEASTGNTIYF
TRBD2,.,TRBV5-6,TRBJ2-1,TGTGCCAGCAGCAAGGCCGGGACTAGCGGTGTGCTTGAGCAGTTCTTC,CASSKAGTSGVLEQFF
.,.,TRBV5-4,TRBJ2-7,TGTGCCAGCAGCTTGGGGGCGGGTTACGAGCAGTACTTC,CASSLGAGYEQYF
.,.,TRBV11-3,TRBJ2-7,TGTGCCAGCAGCTTAGACCGCCGGGGTCGGCAGTACTTC,CASSLDRRGRQYF
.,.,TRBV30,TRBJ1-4,TGTGCCTGGAGTCCCATAGGAGGGACGGAAAAACTGTTTTTT,CAWSPIGGTEKLFF
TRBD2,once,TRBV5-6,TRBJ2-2,TGTGCCAGCAGCTCGCCTGGACTAGCGGCCGGGGAGCTGTTTTTT,CASSSPGLAAGELFF
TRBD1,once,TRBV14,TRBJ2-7,TGTGCCAGCAGCCGCGGACAGGGGCGCTACGAGCAGTACTTC,CASSRGQGRYEQYF
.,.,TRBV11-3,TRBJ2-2,TGTGCCAGCAGCCAGGGGTGGGGAACGAACACCGGGGAGCTGTTTTTT,CASSQGWGTNTGELFF
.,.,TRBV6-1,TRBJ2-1,TGTGCCAGCAGTGAAGGGAGCGGCGGGCAGGATGAGCAGTTCTTC,CASSEGSGGQDEQFF
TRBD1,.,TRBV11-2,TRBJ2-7,TGTGCCAGCAGCTTAGAAGGGACAGGGGGCGCCTACGAGCAGTACTTC,CASSLEGTGGAYEQYF
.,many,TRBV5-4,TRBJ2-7,TGTGCCAGCAGCTTGCGAAGTGGGGGATACGAGCAGTACTTC,CASSLRSGGYEQYF
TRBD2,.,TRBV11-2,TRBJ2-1,TGTGCCAGCAGCTCCGGACTAGCGGTTAATGAGCAGTTCTTC,CASSSGLAVNEQFF
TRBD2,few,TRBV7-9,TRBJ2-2,TGTGCCAGCAGCTTTGGAGCGGGAGACACCGGGGAGCTGTTTTTT,CASSFGAGDTGELFF
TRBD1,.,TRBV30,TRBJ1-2,TGTGCCTGGAGAAGGAAGGACAGGAACTATGGCTACACCTTC,CAWRRKDRNYGYTF
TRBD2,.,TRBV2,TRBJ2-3,TGTGCCAGCAGTAGACTAGCGAGCACAGATACGCAGTATTTT,CASSRLASTDTQYF
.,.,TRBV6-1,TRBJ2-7,TGTGCCAGCAGTGAAGCTGTCAGCTACTACGAGCAGTACTTC,CASSEAVSYYEQYF
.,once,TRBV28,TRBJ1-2,TGTGCCAGCAGTTTTGGGGGGGGCGCCCTTCGCTACACCTTC,CASSFGGGALRYTF
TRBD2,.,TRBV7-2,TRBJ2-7,TGTGCCAGCAGCTTAGCGTCTAGCGGGAGCTCTGGCCACGAGCAGTACTTC,CASSLASSGSSGHEQYF
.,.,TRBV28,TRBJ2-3,TGTGCCAGCAGTCCAACGACTAGGCGCAGCACAGATACGCAGTATTTT,CASSPTTRRSTDTQYF
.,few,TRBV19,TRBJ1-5,TGTGCCAGTAGTATCAAACCCAGCGGGAGTCAGCCCCAGCATTTT,CASSIKPSGSQPQHF
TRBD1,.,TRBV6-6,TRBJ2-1,TGTGCCAGCAGTCCGGGAGACAGGGGTGAGCAGTTCTTC,CASSPGDRGEQFF
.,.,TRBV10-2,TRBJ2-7,TGCGCCAGCAGCGGTAACAGGGCCTACGAGCAGTACTTC,CASSGNRAYEQYF
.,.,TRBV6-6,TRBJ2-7,TGTGCCAGCAGTTACCCGGGTCAGGGGTCCTACGAGCAGTACTTC,CASSYPGQGSYEQYF